The sequence of this T cell receptor beta chain was determined in a study of cytomegalovirus exposure and HLA in healthy donors. Across the study: In an early release, HLA-typed donors contributed tens of millions of unique TCR sequences. Overall study results and limits: The sole available immune exposure information was CMV serostatus. In a later analysis, V- and J-gene trimming of beta chains associated with a DCLRE1C missense variant, replicated independently.

Germline V gene lookup returns CDR1 GTSNPN and CDR2 SVGIG (reference sequence). The CDR3 sequence is 14 residues long. The junction had 3 bases not matched to a gene; V was cut back by 2 bases and J by 3 bases. About this clone: No antigen is known for it.

It was with 60 Vbeta and 13 Jbeta primers that the PCR ran. Profiled with immunoSEQ multiplex PCR; TCRdb holds only in-frame clones, not every one. Of around 150,000 clones in the sample, about 60% were seen once. Sequencing input: PBMCs. V and J are TRBV30 and TRBJ1-4; 7 bases match TRBD1. This TCR came from a woman aged 60 to 75 in good health and CMV-seropositive. The chain's CDR3 is CAWSYRGPNEKLFF. The CDR3, as DNA: TGTGCCTGGAGTTACAGGGGACCTAATGAAAAACTGTTTTTT.